One sample yielded the 13 T cell receptor beta chains listed below, sequenced in a study of cytotoxic CD8 clonotypes in ibrutinib-treated CLL. Profiled with immunoSEQ multiplex PCR; TCRdb holds only in-frame clones, not every one. The sample has over 65,000 clones; about 64% are singletons. Sequenced here: PBMCs, sampled after 12 months of ibrutinib treatment. Receptors originate from a human donor with chronic lymphocytic leukemia.

In its sample, this clone was seen a few times. V and J are TRBV20-1 and TRBJ2-7, with D tentatively TRBD1 or TRBD2 (5 bases each). Germline V gene sequence: CDR1 DFQATT, CDR2 SNEGSKA (reference sequence). This CDR3 has 11 residues. Trimming left V 7 bases short and J 2 bases short, with 9 bases between. The CDR3 DNA is TGCAGTGTCCGGGGACCCTACGAGCAGTACTTC. It translates to CSVRGPYEQYF.

J is TRBJ2-3 and V is TRBV30, with 12 bases fitting TRBD2. Losses at the gene ends were 2 bases for V and 13 bases for J; bases not matched to a gene: 10. The CDR3 runs 14 residues. Germline values: CDR1 GTSNPN, CDR2 SVGIG (reference sequence). The CDR3 DNA follows: TGTGCCTGGAGTCAGGGACTAGCGGGCAATATAAAGTATTTT. Residues: CAWSQGLAGNIKYF.

The chain joins TRBV19 to TRBJ1-5; D gene uncertain. The germline CDR1 and CDR2 sequences are LNHDA and SQIVND (reference sequence). Trimming took 4 bases from V and 6 from J, leaving 13 bases between them. The CDR3 is 14 amino acids. CDR3 DNA sequence: TGTGCCAGTAGTAACGCCCGTATAGCTCAGCCCCAGCATTTT. This sequence encodes CASSNARIAQPQHF.

The chain uses TRBV5-1 and TRBJ2-7; D is possibly TRBD1 (6 bases). The V gene lost 4 bases and the J gene lost 2 bases, with 16 bases spanning the gap. This CDR3 has 15 amino acids. Germline V gene sequence: CDR1 SGHRS, CDR2 YFSETQ. The CDR3 protein is CASSPPSGVPYEQYF. The CDR3 DNA follows: TGCGCCAGCAGCCCCCCATCAGGGGTCCCCTACGAGCAGTACTTC.

The chain recombines TRBV5-6 with TRBJ1-1, with D perhaps matching TRBD1 (5 bases). CDR3 size: 13 residues. CDR1 is SGHDT and CDR2 is YYEEEE in the germline V gene. The germline V and J ends were trimmed by 2 bases and 2 bases, with 7 bases remaining between them. As DNA, the CDR3 is TGTGCCAGCAGCTTAGACAGCAACACTGAAGCTTTCTTT. Protein: CASSLDSNTEAFF. Complete variable domain (other parts from reference TRBV5-6 and TRBJ1-1): DAGVTQSPTHLIKTRGQQVTLRCSPKSGHDTVSWYQQALGQGPQFIFQYYEEEERQRGNFPDRFSGHQFPNYSSELNVNALLLGDSALYLCASSLDSNTEAFFGQGTRLTVV.

This rearrangement joins TRBV29-1 to TRBJ1-1; no clear D gene. Germline-derived CDR1 and CDR2 are SQVTM and ANQGSEA. The ends were cut back, 4 bases at V and 3 bases at J, with 12 bases in the middle. The CDR3 runs to 13 residues. As DNA, the CDR3 is TGCAGCGTTGCTAAATTGCGGGACACTGAAGCTTTCTTT. The encoded protein is CSVAKLRDTEAFF.

This clone has only one observation. V is TRBV7-2 and J is TRBJ1-4; D uncertain. Trimming left V 1 base short and J 1 base short, with 7 bases between. The germline gives CDR1 SGHTA, CDR2 FQGNSA. This CDR3 is built from 15 residues. CDR3 amino acids: CASSLGLGTNEKLFF. The CDR3 bases are TGTGCCAGCAGCTTAGGGCTGGGAACTAATGAAAAACTGTTTTTT.

There are a few counts of this clone. The chain is built from TRBV5-4 and TRBJ2-7; D call uncertain. The germline V gene encodes CDR1 SGHNT and CDR2 YYREEE (reference sequence). The CDR3 totals 12 residues. Trimming shortened V by 2 bases and J by 6 bases, and 9 bases separated the two germline ends. CDR3 bases: TGTGCCAGCAGCTTTGGGTCGGGCGAGCAGTACTTC. Its translation is CASSFGSGEQYF.

This clone was seen more than once but under ten times. The chain carries TRBV11-2 and TRBJ1-1, with D unclear. This CDR3 spans 13 amino acids. Trimming left V 2 bases short and J 5 bases short, with 9 bases between. Germline CDR1 reads SGHAT; CDR2 reads FQNNGV. The DNA for the CDR3 is TGTGCCAGCAGCTTAATGGTTGGAACTGAAGCTTTCTTT. It codes for CASSLMVGTEAFF.

This rearrangement joins TRBV2 to TRBJ1-5; TRBD1 might be the D (6 bases). The CDR3 sequence is 16 residues long. Germline V lookup: CDR1 SNHLY, CDR2 FYNNEI. V lost 7 bases and J lost 0, with 16 bases in between. CDR3: CASTWVPGASNQPQHF. As DNA, the CDR3 is TGTGCCAGCACTTGGGTTCCAGGGGCTAGCAATCAGCCCCAGCATTTT.

In regard to this clone: Mismatch with germline at one junction end may stem from a read error. The chain couples TRBV6-1 to TRBJ2-7; D ambiguous. Looked up from germline, CDR1 is MNHNS and CDR2 is SASEGT. The CDR3 loop spans 12 amino acids. The CDR3 region has the DNA TGTGCCAGCAGTGAAGGGTATAGCCCCCGGAGATTC. Translating gives CASSEGYSPRRF.

The chain couples TRBV5-1 to TRBJ1-1; the D gene is possibly TRBD1 (5 bases). Trimming pared 0 bases from V and 6 bases from J, leaving 15 bases between. Germline assignment: CDR1 SGHRS and CDR2 YFSETQ. The CDR3 covers 15 residues. The CDR3 loop reads CASSLGTPSRPEAFF. CDR3 DNA sequence: TGCGCCAGCAGCTTGGGGACACCCAGTAGACCTGAAGCTTTCTTT.

On this clone itself: Its ends do not fully match the called genes, so a read error is possible. The J gene is TRBJ1-1, the V gene TRBV6-5; possible D gene TRBD1, 5 bases. Germline CDR1 MNHEY, CDR2 SVGAGI. CDR3 size: 13 residues. CDR3 DNA: TGTGCCAGCAGTGACTCCGTGACAGATGAAGCTTTCTTT. As protein: CASSDSVTDEAFF.